The source of this T cell receptor (beta chain) is a study of PD-1 blockade in classical Hodgkin lymphoma. Profiled with immunoSEQ multiplex PCR; TCRdb holds only in-frame clones, not every one. The sample shows around 40,000 clones, about 80% of them seen only once. Described time point: cycle 4 day 1 (C4D1), after 6 weeks of nivolumab. Each of the patients experienced relapse following autologous stem cell transplantation, and their brentuximab vedotin exposure differed. This sequence was found in a human donor with classical Hodgkin lymphoma. Source: peripheral blood mononuclear cells (PBMCs), taken before the fourth cycle of nivolumab.

The CDR3 nucleotides are TGTGCCAGCAGCTTGACAGGGGGCACAGATACGCAGTATTTT. Residues: CASSLTGGTDTQYF. The chain employs TRBV7-2 and TRBJ2-3, with 8 bases identical to TRBD1. With 3 bases clipped from V and 1 base from J, the junction kept 0 bases outside the gene matches. Per germline, CDR1 SGHTA and CDR2 FQGNSA. CDR3 length equals 14 residues.